These T cell receptor beta chains were read from a single sample in a study of blood T cell repertoires in COVID-19. Assay used: immunoSEQ multiplex PCR; TCRdb lists only in-frame clones, some missing. This table has hundreds of thousands of clones, less than 90% appearing once. The material sequenced was peripheral blood. These TCRs come from a human donor in a cohort sampled during active COVID-19. The CDR3 runs from the conserved cysteine through the conserved F or W. The order of the fields is clone size, J gene, D gene, V gene, CDR3 DNA, CDR3 protein. D genes are given only for firm matches. For some rows the clone size is stated as once, few or many, or as a class when expanded; others skip it.

clone size: NA
J gene: TRBJ1-1
D gene: NA
V gene: TRBV10-2
CDR3 DNA: TGCGCCAGCAGTGAGTCGAACAGGGTGAACACTGAAGCTTTCTTT
CDR3 protein: CASSESNRVNTEAFF

clone size: NA
J gene: TRBJ2-2
D gene: NA
V gene: TRBV6-1
CDR3 DNA: TGTGCCAGCAGTGATAGGGGCAACACCGGGGAGCTGTTTTTT
CDR3 protein: CASSDRGNTGELFF

clone size: NA
J gene: TRBJ1-1
D gene: NA
V gene: TRBV20-1
CDR3 DNA: TGCAGTGCTAGAACGGGGACTGAAGCTTTCTTT
CDR3 protein: CSARTGTEAFF

clone size: once
J gene: TRBJ2-3
D gene: NA
V gene: TRBV12-3/TRBV12-4
CDR3 DNA: TGTGCCAGCAGTTTTGGGGCCATGGATACGCAGTATTTT
CDR3 protein: CASSFGAMDTQYF

clone size: NA
J gene: TRBJ2-3
D gene: NA
V gene: TRBV19
CDR3 DNA: TGTGCCAGCTCCATCGGGACAATAAGCACAGATACGCAGTATTTT
CDR3 protein: CASSIGTISTDTQYF

clone size: NA
J gene: TRBJ2-1
D gene: NA
V gene: TRBV7-8
CDR3 DNA: TGTGCCAGCAGCCAGGGAGAGCCTCAATACAATGAGCAGTTCTTC
CDR3 protein: CASSQGEPQYNEQFF

clone size: NA
J gene: TRBJ2-2
D gene: TRBD1
V gene: TRBV5-1
CDR3 DNA: TGCGCCAGCAGCTTGGACGGGACAGTGAACACCGGGGAGCTGTTTTTT
CDR3 protein: CASSLDGTVNTGELFF

clone size: once
J gene: TRBJ1-2
D gene: NA
V gene: TRBV5-6
CDR3 DNA: TGTGCCAGCAGCCGATTTCGGGACAACCCTTGGACCTTC
CDR3 protein: CASSRFRDNPWTF

clone size: NA
J gene: TRBJ2-2
D gene: TRBD1
V gene: TRBV6-5
CDR3 DNA: TGTGCCAGCAGCCTTGGACAGGGTGGTGGCGGGGAGCTGTTTTTT
CDR3 protein: CASSLGQGGGGELFF

clone size: few
J gene: TRBJ2-2
D gene: TRBD2
V gene: TRBV9
CDR3 DNA: TGTGCCAGCCGAGCGGGAGCGATGAACACCGGGGAGCTGTTTTTT
CDR3 protein: CASRAGAMNTGELFF

clone size: NA
J gene: TRBJ2-7
D gene: NA
V gene: TRBV5-4
CDR3 DNA: TGTGCCAGCAGCTTTGGGAACCCCCGGGGGGCCTCCTACGAGCAGTACTTC
CDR3 protein: CASSFGNPRGASYEQYF

clone size: NA
J gene: TRBJ2-1
D gene: NA
V gene: TRBV3-1/TRBV3-2
CDR3 DNA: TGTGCCAGCAGTCGTAGCGGAAGCTCCTACAATGAGCAGTTCTTC
CDR3 protein: CASSRSGSSYNEQFF

clone size: NA
J gene: TRBJ2-7
D gene: NA
V gene: TRBV6-5
CDR3 DNA: TGTGCCAGCAGTTACAGGCAGACAAACTACGAGCAGTACTTC
CDR3 protein: CASSYRQTNYEQYF

clone size: NA
J gene: TRBJ1-4
D gene: TRBD1
V gene: TRBV28
CDR3 DNA: TGTGCCAGCAGCCGAAGACAGGGGTCTAATGAAAAACTGTTTTTT
CDR3 protein: CASSRRQGSNEKLFF

clone size: NA
J gene: TRBJ2-7
D gene: NA
V gene: TRBV6-5
CDR3 DNA: TGTGCCAGCAGTTACGGGGGGAGCACCTACGAGCAGTACTTC
CDR3 protein: CASSYGGSTYEQYF

clone size: once
J gene: TRBJ2-5
D gene: NA
V gene: TRBV28
CDR3 DNA: TGTGCCAGCAGTTTAACGCTAGGAGAGACCCAGTACTTC
CDR3 protein: CASSLTLGETQYF

clone size: NA
J gene: TRBJ2-1
D gene: NA
V gene: TRBV7-9
CDR3 DNA: TGTGCCAGCAGCCCGAGGCGCAATGAGCAGTTCTTC
CDR3 protein: CASSPRRNEQFF

clone size: NA
J gene: TRBJ1-4
D gene: NA
V gene: TRBV15
CDR3 DNA: TGTGCCACCAGCCTCCATCCTCGGGGGATCAATGAAAAACTGTTTTTT
CDR3 protein: CATSLHPRGINEKLFF

clone size: NA
J gene: TRBJ2-5
D gene: NA
V gene: TRBV7-8
CDR3 DNA: TGTGCCAGCAGCTTAGTGGCTTGGACTCCCCCGGGCGAGACCCAGTACTTC
CDR3 protein: CASSLVAWTPPGETQYF

clone size: NA
J gene: TRBJ2-1
D gene: TRBD1
V gene: TRBV5-1
CDR3 DNA: TGCGCCATCGACAGGGGAATCTACAATGAGCAGTTCTTC
CDR3 protein: CAIDRGIYNEQFF

clone size: NA
J gene: TRBJ2-5
D gene: TRBD2
V gene: TRBV3-1/TRBV3-2
CDR3 DNA: TGTGCCAGCAGCCAACCCGGACTAGCGGGTTACCAAGAGACCCAGTACTTC
CDR3 protein: CASSQPGLAGYQETQYF

clone size: NA
J gene: TRBJ1-5
D gene: NA
V gene: TRBV3-1/TRBV3-2
CDR3 DNA: TGTGCCAGCAGCCAAGGGGTACAGGGAAGGAGCAATCAGCCCCAGCATTTT
CDR3 protein: CASSQGVQGRSNQPQHF

clone size: once
J gene: TRBJ2-5
D gene: TRBD2
V gene: TRBV19
CDR3 DNA: TGTGCCAGTAGTCGGGGACTAGCGGGAGGATTAGAGACCCAGTACTTC
CDR3 protein: CASSRGLAGGLETQYF

clone size: NA
J gene: TRBJ1-1
D gene: NA
V gene: TRBV12-5
CDR3 DNA: TGTGCTAGTGTGGGTCATGGGAGCACTGAAGCTTTCTTT
CDR3 protein: CASVGHGSTEAFF